Presented here are 4 T cell receptor beta chains from one specimen sequenced in a study of control samples from healthy donors and cancer patients. The data were produced by immunoSEQ multiplex PCR, yet TCRdb's version contains in-frame clones alone and is incomplete. This sample has 90,000 to 150,000 clones; around nine tenths occur once, and the top ten carry 9% to 13%. The material sequenced was blood. Receptor source: a man aged 25-45 years in good health.

The chain joins TRBV30 to TRBJ1-1; possible D gene TRBD1, 5 bases. CDR3 length equals 14 residues. Germline CDR1 is GTSNPN and CDR2 is SVGIG (reference sequence). Trimming removed 0 bases at V and 3 bases at J, with 11 bases between. CDR3: CAWSVHVGDTEAFF. In DNA form, the CDR3 reads TGTGCCTGGAGTGTACACGTGGGGGACACTGAAGCTTTCTTT. Based on the CDR3 plus reference TRBV30 and TRBJ1-1, the full variable domain is SQTIHQWPATLVQPVGSPLSLECTVEGTSNPNLYWYRQAAGRGLQLLFYSVGIGQISSEVPQNLSASRPQDRQFILSSKKLLLSDSGFYLCAWSVHVGDTEAFFGQGTRLTVV.

This sequence joins TRBV29-1 and TRBJ1-2, with 8 bases that match TRBD1. The CDR3 covers 13 residues. Per germline, CDR1 SQVTM and CDR2 ANQGSEA. V shed 5 bases and J 5 bases; nucleotides not matched to a gene: 7. As DNA, the CDR3 is TGCAGCGTTACGACAGGGGTGGGGTATGGCTACACCTTC. Translation gives CSVTTGVGYGYTF.

This clone was observed a single time. V and J are TRBV12-5 and TRBJ1-6; 9 bases line up with TRBD1. The V and J ends lost 4 bases and 9 bases, in that order; junction bases with no gene match: 4. Germline values: CDR1 LGHNT, CDR2 FRNRAP. This CDR3 spans 14 amino acids. The CDR3 coding sequence is TGTGCTAGTGGTTCCGGACAGGGGAGTTCACCCCTCCACTTT. It yields the protein CASGSGQGSSPLHF.

This chain connects TRBV27 to TRBJ2-1; TRBD1 agrees at 8 bases. CDR3 size: 17 residues. Germline CDR1 reads MNHEY; CDR2 reads SMNVEV (reference sequence). The V segment lost 5 bases and the J segment 4 bases; nucleotides outside the gene matches: 13. The CDR3 region has the DNA TGTGCCAGCAGTCAACTGACAGGGGCTCCTCCTTACAATGAGCAGTTCTTC. Translated: CASSQLTGAPPYNEQFF.